The 8 T cell receptor beta chains below were found in one sample sequenced in a study of T cells in Graves' hyperthyroidism and ophthalmopathy. RNA transcripts provided the source from which TCR beta CDR3 regions were amplified. HTBI primers were the set used in a first-round RT-PCR of the TCR CDR3. MiXCR, applied by TCRdb to the multiplex PCR reads, yields one record per CDR3 protein. Of roughly 500,000 distinct CDR3 sequences detected, over 35% appear once; the ten largest clones hold 44%. What was sequenced was peripheral blood or thyroid tissue (not recorded which). These receptors all come from an adult woman with Graves' disease, either hyperthyroidism or ophthalmopathy (not recorded which).

V gene TRBV7-2 combines with J gene TRBJ1-3, with D possibly TRBD1 on 5 matching bases. The CDR3 totals 13 residues. The ends were cut back, 5 bases at V and 4 bases at J, with 9 bases in the middle. Per the germline V gene, CDR1 is SGHTA and CDR2 is FQGNSA. The CDR3 here is CASSDSTGNTIYF. The CDR3 DNA follows: TGTGCCAGCAGCGACAGCACAGGAAACACCATATATTTT.

The rearrangement uses TRBV20-1 and TRBJ2-5; D is possibly TRBD2 (6 bases). Looked up from germline, CDR1 is DFQATT and CDR2 is SNEGSKA (reference sequence). Trimming stripped 6 bases from V and 5 bases from J, with 22 bases between. The CDR3 runs 15 residues. DNA for the CDR3: TGCAGTGCAATCGGACGTAAGACTAGAGCGGAGACCCAGTACTTC. Its protein is CSAIGRKTRAETQYF.

This clonotype has at least ten counts. V and J are TRBV28 and TRBJ1-2; D call uncertain. Germline CDR1 reads MDHEN; CDR2 reads SYDVKM. The CDR3 consists of 14 residues. Trimming removed 3 bases at V and 0 bases at J, with 8 bases between. CDR3 DNA: TGTGCCAGCAGTTTGCAACGTCCTAACTATGGCTACACCTTC. Its protein product is CASSLQRPNYGYTF.

This clonotype was seen at least ten times. The CDR3 coding sequence is TGTGCCAGCAGACCTCCGGGACAAAGCTCCTACGAGCAGTACTTC. It yields the protein CASRPPGQSSYEQYF. This chain uses TRBV6-6 with TRBJ2-7, with D tentatively TRBD1 (6 bases). The CDR3 has 15 residues. The V and J ends lost 6 bases and 0 bases respectively, with 15 bases between them. The germline gives CDR1 MNHNY, CDR2 SVGAGI (reference sequence).

This clonotype was seen at least ten times. The chain uses TRBV5-1 and TRBJ2-7; perhaps TRBD1 as D (5 bases). The CDR3 loop spans 15 amino acids. From germline, CDR1 is SGHRS and CDR2 YFSETQ. V was trimmed by 3 bases and J by 5 bases, leaving 18 bases between them. CDR3 in amino acids: CASSSGAARIDEQYF. DNA for the CDR3: TGCGCCAGCAGCTCTGGGGCAGCAAGGATTGACGAGCAGTACTTC.

This rearrangement joins TRBV24-1 to TRBJ2-3, with 10 nucleotides matching TRBD2. Germline V CDR1 and CDR2: KGHDR, SFDVKD. The CDR3 contains 16 residues. Trimming removed 5 bases from V and 2 bases from J; junction bases left unmatched: 6. The CDR3 loop reads CATSASSGRNTDTQYF. The DNA for the CDR3 is TGTGCCACCAGTGCCTCTAGCGGGAGAAACACAGATACGCAGTATTTT.

This clonotype has at least ten counts. This chain connects TRBV11-2 to TRBJ1-2, with D possibly being TRBD1 (5 bases). This CDR3 has 13 amino acids. V lost 5 bases, J lost 9 bases, and 16 bases lay in between. Germline V gene sequence: CDR1 SGHAT, CDR2 FQNNGV. The CDR3 sequence is CASSPWRQGRYTF. In nucleotides, the CDR3 is TGTGCCAGCAGCCCTTGGCGGCAGGGCCGCTACACCTTC.

The chain combines TRBV4-3 with TRBJ1-2; unclear D gene. V lost 0 bases and J lost 4, with 9 bases in between. The CDR3 extends over 14 amino acids. Germline V CDR1 and CDR2: LGHNA, YSLEER. The DNA of the CDR3 is TGCGCCAGCAGCCAAGAGGGCAGACTCTATGGCTACACCTTC. Amino acid sequence: CASSQEGRLYGYTF.